This record covers a single TCR beta chain. Its antigen is unknown. Other DNA sequences of this sample code for an identical CDR3. This specimen belongs to a study of shared clonotypes between healthy human individuals. Study results and limitations: Non-shared clonotypes had lower generation probabilities than clonotypes shared by all four sorted-subset donors.

CDR1 is SGHRS, CDR2 YFSETQ, per germline. This CDR3 region has 14 residues. V was cut by 0 bases and J by 2 bases, with 6 bases left in between. The test was conducted at deep level. The protocol was immunoSEQ multiplex PCR, while the TCRdb copy is restricted to in-frame clones and leaves out a portion. This repertoire shows nearly 1 million clones, 70% to 85% found once; its top ten account for about 1.5%. The sample consisted of memory CD4+ T cells sorted from blood. Indicated subset: CD45RA-negative fraction. This sequence originates from a man aged 18-30 years in good health. The chain couples TRBV5-1 to TRBJ1-5, with a possible D match to TRBD1 (6 bases). In DNA, the CDR3 is TGCGCCAGCAGCTTGGGGACAGGCAATCAGCCCCAGCATTTT. Translating it yields CASSLGTGNQPQHF.